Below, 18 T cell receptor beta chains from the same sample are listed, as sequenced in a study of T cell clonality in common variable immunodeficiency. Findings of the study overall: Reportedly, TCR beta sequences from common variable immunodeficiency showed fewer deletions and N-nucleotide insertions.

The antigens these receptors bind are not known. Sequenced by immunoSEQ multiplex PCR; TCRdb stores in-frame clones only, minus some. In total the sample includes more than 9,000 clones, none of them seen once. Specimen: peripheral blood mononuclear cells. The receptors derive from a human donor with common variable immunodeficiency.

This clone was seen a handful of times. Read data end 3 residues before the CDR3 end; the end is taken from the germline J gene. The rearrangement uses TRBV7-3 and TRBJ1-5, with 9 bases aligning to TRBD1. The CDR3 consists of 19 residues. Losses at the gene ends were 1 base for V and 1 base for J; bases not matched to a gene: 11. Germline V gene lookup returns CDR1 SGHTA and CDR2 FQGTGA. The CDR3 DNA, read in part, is TGTGCCAGCAGCTTAAGGGTGGGACAGGGATGGTCGAGCAATCAGCCC. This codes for CASSLRVGQGWSSNQP. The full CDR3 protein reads CASSLRVGQGWSSNQPQHF.

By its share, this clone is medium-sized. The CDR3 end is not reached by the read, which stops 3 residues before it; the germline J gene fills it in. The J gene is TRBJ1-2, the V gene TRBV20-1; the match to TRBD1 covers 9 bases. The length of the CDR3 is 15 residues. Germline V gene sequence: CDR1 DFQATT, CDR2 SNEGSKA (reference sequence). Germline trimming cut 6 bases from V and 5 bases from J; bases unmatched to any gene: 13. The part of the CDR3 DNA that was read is TGCAGTGCCTTCCCGGCCTCGACAGGGGGATATGGC. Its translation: CSAFPASTGGYG. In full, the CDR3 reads CSAFPASTGGYGYTF.

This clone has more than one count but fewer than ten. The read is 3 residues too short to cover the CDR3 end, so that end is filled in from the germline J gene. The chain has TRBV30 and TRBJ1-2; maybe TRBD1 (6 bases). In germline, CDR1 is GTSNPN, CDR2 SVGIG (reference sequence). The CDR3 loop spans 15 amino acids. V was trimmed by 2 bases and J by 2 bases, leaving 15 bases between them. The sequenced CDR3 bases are TGTGCCTGGAGTACTACAGGGTTTGGCAACTATGGC. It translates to CAWSTTGFGNYG. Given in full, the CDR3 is CAWSTTGFGNYGYTF. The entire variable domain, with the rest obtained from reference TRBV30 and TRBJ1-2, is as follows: SQTIHQWPATLVQPVGSPLSLECTVEGTSNPNLYWYRQAAGRGLQLLFYSVGIGQISSEVPQNLSASRPQDRQFILSSKKLLLSDSGFYLCAWSTTGFGNYGYTFGSGTRLTVV.

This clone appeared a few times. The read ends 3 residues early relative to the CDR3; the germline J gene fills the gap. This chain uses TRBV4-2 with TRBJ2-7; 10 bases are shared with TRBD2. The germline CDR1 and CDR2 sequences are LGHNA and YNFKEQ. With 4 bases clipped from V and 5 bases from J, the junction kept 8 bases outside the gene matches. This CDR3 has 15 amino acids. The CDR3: CASSPHASGSNEQYF. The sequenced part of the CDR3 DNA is TGTGCCAGCAGCCCCCATGCTAGCGGGAGTAACGAG.

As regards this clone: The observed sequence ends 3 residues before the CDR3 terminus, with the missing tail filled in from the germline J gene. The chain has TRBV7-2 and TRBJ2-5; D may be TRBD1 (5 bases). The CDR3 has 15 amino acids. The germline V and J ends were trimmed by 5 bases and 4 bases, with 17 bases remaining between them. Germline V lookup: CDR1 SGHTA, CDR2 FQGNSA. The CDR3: CASSRTLDRIETQYF. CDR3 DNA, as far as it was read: TGTGCCAGCAGCCGAACTCTCGACAGAATAGAGACC. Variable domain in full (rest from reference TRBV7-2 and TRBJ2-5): GAGVSQSPSNKVTEKGKDVELRCDPISGHTALYWYRQSLGQGLEFLIYFQGNSAPDKSGLPSDRFSAERTGGSVSTLTIQRTQQEDSAVYLCASSRTLDRIETQYFGPGTRLLVL.

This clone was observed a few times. The CDR3 bases that were read are TGTGCCAGCAGCTTACTCCGGGAGACC. Translation: CASSLLRET. The entire CDR3 protein reads CASSLLRETQYF. V usage is TRBV7-2 and J usage is TRBJ2-5; D gene unclear. With the read ending 3 residues before the CDR3 end, the germline J gene is used to fill in that end. CDR1 and CDR2 (germline): SGHTA, FQGNSA. This CDR3 comprises 12 residues. The V end lost 2 bases, the J end lost 5 bases, and 6 bases lay between the germline ends.

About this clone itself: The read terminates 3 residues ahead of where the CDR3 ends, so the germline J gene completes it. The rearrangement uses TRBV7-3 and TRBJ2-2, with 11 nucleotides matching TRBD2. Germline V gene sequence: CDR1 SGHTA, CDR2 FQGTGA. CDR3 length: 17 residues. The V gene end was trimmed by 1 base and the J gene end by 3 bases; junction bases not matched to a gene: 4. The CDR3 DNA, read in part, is TGTGCCAGCAGCTTAAATAGCGGGAGGGCCGACACCGGGGAG. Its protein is CASSLNSGRADTGE. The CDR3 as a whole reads CASSLNSGRADTGELFF.

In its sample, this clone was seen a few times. CDR3 region: CSPITLDRGSPLHF. The sequenced part of the CDR3 DNA is TGCAGTCCAATAACTCTGGACAGGGGTTCACCC. The rearrangement uses TRBV20-1 and TRBJ1-6, with 9 bases identical to TRBD1. The read stops 3 residues short of the end of the CDR3; the missing end is completed from the germline J gene. The germline CDR1 and CDR2 sequences are DFQATT and SNEGSKA (reference sequence). This CDR3 is 14 amino acids long. Trimming cost V 8 bases and J 9 bases; bases outside gene matches: 11.

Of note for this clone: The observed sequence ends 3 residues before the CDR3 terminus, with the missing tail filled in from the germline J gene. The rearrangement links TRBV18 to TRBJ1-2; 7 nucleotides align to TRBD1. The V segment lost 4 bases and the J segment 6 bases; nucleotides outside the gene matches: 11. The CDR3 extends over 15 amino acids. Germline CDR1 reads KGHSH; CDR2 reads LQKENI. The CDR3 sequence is CASSLVTGTVNGYTF. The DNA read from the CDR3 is TGTGCCAGCTCACTCGTGACCGGGACAGTAAATGGC.

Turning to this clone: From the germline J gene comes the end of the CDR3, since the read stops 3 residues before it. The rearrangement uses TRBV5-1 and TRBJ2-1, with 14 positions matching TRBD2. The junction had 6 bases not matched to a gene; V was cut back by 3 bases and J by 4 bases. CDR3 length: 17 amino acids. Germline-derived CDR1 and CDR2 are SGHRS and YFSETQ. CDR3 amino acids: CASSSGLAGVTYNEQFF. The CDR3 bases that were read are TGCGCCAGCAGCTCGGGACTAGCGGGAGTAACGTACAATGAG.

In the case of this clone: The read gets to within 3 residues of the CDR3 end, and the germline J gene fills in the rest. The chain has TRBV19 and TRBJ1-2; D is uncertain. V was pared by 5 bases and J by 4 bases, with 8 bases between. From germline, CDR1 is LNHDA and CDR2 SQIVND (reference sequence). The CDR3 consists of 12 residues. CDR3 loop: CASSYSLYGYTF. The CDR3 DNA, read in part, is TGTGCCAGTAGTTACAGCCTCTATGGC.

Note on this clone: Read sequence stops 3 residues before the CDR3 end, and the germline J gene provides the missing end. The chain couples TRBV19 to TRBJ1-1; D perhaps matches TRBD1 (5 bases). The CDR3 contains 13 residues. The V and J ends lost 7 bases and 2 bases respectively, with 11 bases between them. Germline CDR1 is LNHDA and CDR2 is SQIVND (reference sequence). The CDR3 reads CASNTGGNTEAFF. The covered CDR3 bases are TGTGCCAGTAATACGGGGGGTAACACTGAA.

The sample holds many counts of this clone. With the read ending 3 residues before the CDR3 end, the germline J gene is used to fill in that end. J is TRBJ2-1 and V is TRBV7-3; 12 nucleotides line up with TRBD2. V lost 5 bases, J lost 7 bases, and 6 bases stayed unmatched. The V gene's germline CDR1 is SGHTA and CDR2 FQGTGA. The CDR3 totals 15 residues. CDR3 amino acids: CASSPSGRGRNEQFF. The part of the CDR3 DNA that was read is TGTGCCAGCAGCCCTAGCGGGAGGGGCAGGAATGAG.

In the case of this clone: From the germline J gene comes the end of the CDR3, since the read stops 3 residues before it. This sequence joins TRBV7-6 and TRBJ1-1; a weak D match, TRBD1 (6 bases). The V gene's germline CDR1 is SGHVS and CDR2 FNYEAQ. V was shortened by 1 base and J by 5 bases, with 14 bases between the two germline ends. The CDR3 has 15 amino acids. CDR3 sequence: CASSLEGVRGTEAFF. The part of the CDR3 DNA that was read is TGTGCCAGCAGCTTAGAGGGGGTCCGTGGGACTGAA.

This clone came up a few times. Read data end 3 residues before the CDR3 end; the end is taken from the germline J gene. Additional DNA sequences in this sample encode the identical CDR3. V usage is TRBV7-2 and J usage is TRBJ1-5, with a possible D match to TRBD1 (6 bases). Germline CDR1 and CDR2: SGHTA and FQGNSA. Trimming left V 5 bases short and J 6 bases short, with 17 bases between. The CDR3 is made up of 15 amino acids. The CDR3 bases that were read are TGTGCCAGCAGCCCGGACAGTAAACTTGGTCAGCCC. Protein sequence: CASSPDSKLGQP. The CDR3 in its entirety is CASSPDSKLGQPQHF.

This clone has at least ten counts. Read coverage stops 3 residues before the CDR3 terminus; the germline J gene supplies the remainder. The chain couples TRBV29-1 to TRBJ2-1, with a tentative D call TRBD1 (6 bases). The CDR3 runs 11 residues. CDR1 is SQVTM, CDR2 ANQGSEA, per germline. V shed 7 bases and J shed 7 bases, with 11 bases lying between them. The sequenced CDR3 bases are TGCAGCGGTGGGGGACAAAATGAG. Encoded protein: CSGGGQNE. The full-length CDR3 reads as CSGGGQNEQFF.

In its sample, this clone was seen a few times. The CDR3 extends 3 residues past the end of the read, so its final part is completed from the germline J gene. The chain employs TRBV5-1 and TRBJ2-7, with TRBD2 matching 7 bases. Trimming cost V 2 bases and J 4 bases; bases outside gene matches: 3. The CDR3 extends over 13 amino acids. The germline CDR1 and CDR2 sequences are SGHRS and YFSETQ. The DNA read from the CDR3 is TGCGCCAGCAGCTTAAGACTAGCTTACGAG. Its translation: CASSLRLAYE. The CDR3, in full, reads CASSLRLAYEQYF.

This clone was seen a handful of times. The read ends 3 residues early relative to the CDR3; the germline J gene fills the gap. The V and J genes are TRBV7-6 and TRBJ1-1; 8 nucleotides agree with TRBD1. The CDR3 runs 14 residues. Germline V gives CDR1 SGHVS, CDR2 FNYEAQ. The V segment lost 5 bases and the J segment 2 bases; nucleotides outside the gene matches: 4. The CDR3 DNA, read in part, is TGTGCCAGCAGCCAGGGACAGGCTAACACTGAA. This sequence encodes CASSQGQANTE. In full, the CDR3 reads CASSQGQANTEAFF.